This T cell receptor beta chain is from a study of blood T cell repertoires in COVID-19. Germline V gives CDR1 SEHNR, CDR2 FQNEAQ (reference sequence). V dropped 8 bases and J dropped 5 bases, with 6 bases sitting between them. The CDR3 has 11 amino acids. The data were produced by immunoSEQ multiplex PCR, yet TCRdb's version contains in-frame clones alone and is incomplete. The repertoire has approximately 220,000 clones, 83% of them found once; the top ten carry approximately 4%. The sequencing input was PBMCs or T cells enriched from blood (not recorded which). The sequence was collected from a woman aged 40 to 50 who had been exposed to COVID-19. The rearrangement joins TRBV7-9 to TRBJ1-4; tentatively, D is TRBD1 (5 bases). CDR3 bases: TGTGCCAGCCAGGGAAATGAAAAACTGTTTTTT. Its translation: CASQGNEKLFF.